What follows are 17 T cell receptor beta chains derived from one specimen sequenced in a study of follicular helper T cells after annual influenza vaccination. Clones were read by immunoSEQ multiplex PCR, and TCRdb kept only the in-frame ones, dropping some. The repertoire holds several hundred clones, with approximately 78% as singletons. Time point defined: 2015-2016 season, pre-vaccination. Sequencing used CXCR5+ CD38+ circulating T follicular helper cells from blood, obtained on the day of influenza vaccination. Regarding subset: circulating Tfh, non-naive CD4+CXCR5+PD-1+ (ICOS+CD38+ or ICOS-CD38-). Receptors originate from an adult who received the influenza vaccine.

CDR3 in amino acids: CASSPATGEKLFF. CDR3 in DNA: TGTGCCAGCAGTCCCGCCACGGGTGAAAAACTGTTTTTT. The chain employs TRBV6-5 and TRBJ1-4, with no clear D. Looked up from germline, CDR1 is MNHEY and CDR2 is SVGAGI. V was trimmed by 5 bases and J by 7 bases, leaving 11 bases between them. This CDR3 spans 13 amino acids.

The chain links TRBV28 to TRBJ1-2; D is ambiguous. The V end was cut by 7 bases, the J end by 4 bases, with 19 bases between. The CDR3 contains 15 residues. From germline, CDR1 is MDHEN and CDR2 SYDVKM. The DNA of the CDR3 is TGTGCCAGCATGTCCCTCGGTCTGGGGAGCTATGGCTACACCTTC. Its protein is CASMSLGLGSYGYTF.

The genes are TRBV10-1 and TRBJ1-1; D perhaps matches TRBD1 (6 bases). CDR3 length: 14 amino acids. Per the germline V gene, CDR1 is WNHNN and CDR2 is SYGVQD (reference sequence). V was pared by 3 bases and J by 1 base, with 9 bases between. The CDR3 loop is CASSEGGSNTEAFF. For the CDR3, the DNA is TGCGCCAGCAGTGAAGGGGGATCGAACACTGAAGCTTTCTTT.

This chain uses TRBV18 with TRBJ2-2; the match to TRBD2 covers 9 bases. CDR3 size: 16 residues. The J segment lost 7 bases and the V segment lost 1 base, leaving 7 bases of the junction unmatched. CDR1 KGHSH and CDR2 LQKENI come from the germline V gene. This chain's CDR3 is CASSPRSGRFVGELFF. CDR3 nucleotide sequence: TGTGCCAGCTCACCACGGAGCGGGAGGTTCGTCGGGGAGCTGTTTTTT.

This chain joins TRBV6-6 and TRBJ2-3, with 9 nucleotides matching TRBD1. CDR1 is MNHNY and CDR2 is SVGAGI in the germline V gene (reference sequence). The J segment lost 6 bases and the V segment lost 1 base, leaving 8 bases of the junction unmatched. This CDR3 contains 16 residues. In DNA, the CDR3 is TGTGCCAGCAGTTACTTAACAGGGGGCAGGTCGGATACGCAGTATTTT. This codes for CASSYLTGGRSDTQYF.

The genes are TRBV9 and TRBJ1-3; D is undetermined. CDR3 length equals 17 residues. Germline-derived CDR1 and CDR2 are SGDLS and YYNGEE. The V end lost 0 bases, the J end lost 2 bases, and 15 bases lay between the germline ends. CDR3 protein: CASSVGGSTSPGNTIYF. The DNA of the CDR3 is TGTGCCAGCAGCGTAGGTGGCAGCACCTCGCCTGGAAACACCATATATTTT.

The chain combines TRBV6-4 with TRBJ2-7, with TRBD2 identical over 8 bases. Germline loops: CDR1 MRHNA, CDR2 SNTAGT. This CDR3 contains 13 residues. V lost 0 bases and J lost 6; bases outside the gene matches: 1. The CDR3: CASSDSGTSEQYF. CDR3 coding DNA: TGTGCCAGCAGTGACTCCGGGACTAGCGAGCAGTACTTC.

The V and J genes are TRBV7-9 and TRBJ2-1; possibly TRBD2 for D (5 bases). V gave up 3 bases and J gave up 7 bases, with 10 bases separating them. The CDR3 sequence is 13 residues long. From germline, CDR1 is SEHNR and CDR2 FQNEAQ (reference sequence). The CDR3 spells CASSFRRGNEQFF. CDR3 coding DNA: TGTGCCAGCAGCTTTAGGAGAGGGAATGAGCAGTTCTTC.

The V gene is TRBV7-9, the J gene TRBJ2-1; no clear D gene. This CDR3 contains 13 residues. Germline CDR1 is SEHNR and CDR2 is FQNEAQ (reference sequence). V was pared by 2 bases and J by 8 bases, with 10 bases between. The chain's CDR3 is CASSLLRKDEQFF. CDR3 sequence (DNA): TGTGCCAGCAGCTTACTGAGGAAGGATGAGCAGTTCTTC.

The chain couples TRBV5-4 to TRBJ1-1; D gene uncertain. This CDR3 is 14 amino acids long. V lost 4 bases and J lost 2, with 12 bases in between. From germline, CDR1 is SGHNT and CDR2 YYREEE (reference sequence). The CDR3 coding sequence is TGTGCCAGCAGCACTTTAGGGCTAAACACTGAAGCTTTCTTT. It specifies CASSTLGLNTEAFF.

This chain joins TRBV9 and TRBJ2-2, with D tentatively TRBD2 (7 bases). Trimming took 0 bases from V and 6 from J, leaving 18 bases between them. The CDR3 is 17 residues long. CDR1 is SGDLS, CDR2 YYNGEE, per germline. The DNA for the CDR3 is TGTGCCAGCAGCGTAGAGGGGGGGCCCAGCCGGGCCGGGGAGCTGTTTTTT. Translation: CASSVEGGPSRAGELFF. Together with reference TRBV9 and TRBJ2-2, the CDR3 gives the full variable domain: DSGVTQTPKHLITATGQRVTLRCSPRSGDLSVYWYQQSLDQGLQFLIQYYNGEERAKGNILERFSAQQFPDLHSELNLSSLELGDSALYFCASSVEGGPSRAGELFFGEGSRLTVL.

The V gene is TRBV7-3, the J gene TRBJ1-1; 7 bases agree with TRBD1. Germline V gene sequence: CDR1 SGHTA, CDR2 FQGTGA. The V and J ends lost 6 bases and 6 bases, in that order; junction bases with no gene match: 7. The CDR3 has 13 amino acids. The CDR3 reads CASSSTGSSEAFF. For the CDR3, the DNA is TGTGCCAGCAGTTCGACAGGGTCCTCTGAAGCTTTCTTT.

There are a few counts of this clone. This chain connects TRBV7-2 to TRBJ1-2, with 8 bases matching TRBD1. The CDR3 sequence is 14 residues long. V lost 5 bases and J lost 2; bases outside the gene matches: 4. From germline, CDR1 is SGHTA and CDR2 FQGNSA. CDR3 nucleotides: TGTGCCAGCAGCCACCGACAGGGGAACTATGGCTACACCTTC. It encodes CASSHRQGNYGYTF.

Worth noting for this clone: The junction does not match germline at one end; this may be a read error. This chain links TRBV7-7 with TRBJ2-3, with a tentative D call TRBD2 (5 bases). The CDR3 is 16 amino acids. Germline CDR1 SSHAT, CDR2 FNYEAQ (reference sequence). The CDR3 bases are TGTGCTAGCAGCTTAGAAAGGGTGGGAGCTTCAGATACGCAGTATTTT. It specifies CASSLERVGASDTQYF.

The V and J genes are TRBV6-1 and TRBJ1-1; D is possibly TRBD1 (5 bases). CDR1 is MNHNS, CDR2 SASEGT, per germline. CDR3 length: 14 amino acids. The ends were cut back, 7 bases at V and 1 base at J, with 13 bases in the middle. The CDR3 region is CASTVDTGNTEAFF. CDR3 nucleotides: TGTGCCAGCACCGTGGACACCGGGAACACTGAAGCTTTCTTT.

This clone was seen once. The rearrangement uses TRBV18 and TRBJ1-3, with D possibly matching TRBD1 (6 bases). Trimming removed 2 bases at V and 0 bases at J, with 8 bases between. The CDR3 covers 15 residues. Germline CDR1 is KGHSH and CDR2 is LQKENI. CDR3 amino acids: CASSPSGDSGNTIYF. The CDR3 nucleotides read TGTGCCAGCTCACCATCAGGGGACTCTGGAAACACCATATATTTT.

The gene calls are TRBV6-1 and TRBJ2-2; D remains unclear. V dropped 7 bases and J dropped 8 bases, with 2 bases sitting between them. Germline V CDR1 and CDR2: MNHNS, SASEGT. There are 9 residues in the CDR3. CDR3 protein: CASTGELFF. The CDR3 nucleotides read TGTGCCAGCACTGGGGAGCTGTTTTTT.